This TCR beta chain derives from a study of T cells in Graves' hyperthyroidism and ophthalmopathy. CDR1 is SGHTA, CDR2 FQGNSA, per germline. Trimming pared 5 bases from V and 9 bases from J, leaving 14 bases between. The CDR3 consists of 12 residues. The table lists this clonotype with many counts. TCR beta CDR3 regions were amplified from RNA. TCR CDR3 regions were first amplified by RT-PCR with HTBI primers. TCRdb reprocessed the multiplex PCR reads via MiXCR and lists one record per CDR3 protein. The data show 550,000 to 600,000 distinct CDR3 sequences, 12% to 15% seen once. This TCR was sampled from a woman between 18 and 30 years old with Graves' ophthalmopathy. The specimen was blood. This chain uses TRBV7-2 with TRBJ2-7; D is undetermined. CDR3 in amino acids: CASSTHTVWQYF. The CDR3 DNA reads as TGTGCCAGCAGCACCCATACTGTTTGGCAGTACTTC.